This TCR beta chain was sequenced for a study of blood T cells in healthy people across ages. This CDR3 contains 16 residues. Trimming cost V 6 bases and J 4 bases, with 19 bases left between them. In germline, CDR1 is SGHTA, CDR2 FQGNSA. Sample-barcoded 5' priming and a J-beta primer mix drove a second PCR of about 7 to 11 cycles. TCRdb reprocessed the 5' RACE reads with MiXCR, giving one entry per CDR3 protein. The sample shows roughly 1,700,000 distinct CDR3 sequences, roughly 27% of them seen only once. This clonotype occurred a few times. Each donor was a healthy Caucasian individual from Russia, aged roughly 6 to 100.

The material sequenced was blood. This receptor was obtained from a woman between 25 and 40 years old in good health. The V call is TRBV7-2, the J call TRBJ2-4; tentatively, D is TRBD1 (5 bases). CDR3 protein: CASSIDDWQGKNIQYF. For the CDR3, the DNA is TGTGCCAGCAGTATAGACGATTGGCAGGGTAAAAACATTCAGTACTTC.